What follows are 8 T cell receptor beta chains derived from one specimen sequenced in a study of shared clonotypes between healthy human individuals. Produced via immunoSEQ multiplex PCR; TCRdb's table is partial and in-frame only. The top ten hold around 12% of the sample, which has more than 400,000 clones, 70% to 85% seen once. Sequenced: PBMCs. The receptors stem from a woman between 40 and 50 years old in good health. Some clones in this sample may be carry-over from other donors' samples.

This chain connects TRBV5-1 to TRBJ2-5, with TRBD2 identical over 12 bases. Germline trimming cut 3 bases from V and 5 bases from J; bases unmatched to any gene: 5. Germline assignment: CDR1 SGHRS and CDR2 YFSETQ. The CDR3 contains 15 residues. Written as DNA, the CDR3 is TGCGCCAGCAGCTCGACTAGCGGGAGTGCGGAGACCCAGTACTTC. Encoded protein: CASSSTSGSAETQYF. The entire variable domain, with the rest obtained from reference TRBV5-1 and TRBJ2-5, is as follows: KAGVTQTPRYLIKTRGQQVTLSCSPISGHRSVSWYQQTPGQGLQFLFEYFSETQRNKGNFPGRFSGRQFSNSRSEMNVSTLELGDSALYLCASSSTSGSAETQYFGPGTRLLVL.

Comment on this clone: A far more abundant clone sits one base away, making this likely a read error. The chain recombines TRBV9 with TRBJ2-5, with 8 positions matching TRBD1. The CDR3 extends over 16 amino acids. Germline CDR1 SGDLS, CDR2 YYNGEE. The CDR3 region has the DNA TGTGCCGGCAGCCCCGCACAGGGGGATGGTCAGGAGACCCAGTACTTC. It codes for CAGSPAQGDGQETQYF.

CDR3 sequence reads: CASRQGATNEKLFF. The CDR3 region has the DNA TGTGCCAGCAGGCAAGGGGCCACTAATGAAAAACTGTTTTTT. The rearrangement uses TRBV7-2 and TRBJ1-4; D perhaps matches TRBD1 (5 bases). Trimming removed 6 bases at V and 2 bases at J, with 10 bases between. CDR1 and CDR2 from the germline V gene are SGHTA and FQGNSA. The CDR3 is 14 residues long.

V is TRBV7-8 and J is TRBJ2-7, with D possibly matching TRBD2 (5 bases). Germline CDR1 and CDR2: SGHVS and FQNEAQ. The CDR3 sequence is 14 residues long. Trimming shortened V by 5 bases and J by 3 bases, and 14 bases separated the two germline ends. DNA for the CDR3: TGTGCCAGCAGCCCCCGGACTCGGGTCTACGAGCAGTACTTC. Translated: CASSPRTRVYEQYF. Using reference TRBV7-8 and TRBJ2-7 for the parts outside the CDR3, the full variable domain is GAGVSQSPRYKVAKRGQDVALRCDPISGHVSLFWYQQALGQGPEFLTYFQNEAQLDKSGLPSDRFFAERPEGSVSTLKIQRTQQEDSAVYLCASSPRTRVYEQYFGPGTRLTVT.

With regard to this clone: The likely explanation is a read error, given a far larger clone one base away. The rearrangement uses TRBV4-1 and TRBJ2-1, with 9 bases lining up with TRBD2. This CDR3 region has 16 residues. The germline gives CDR1 MGHRA, CDR2 YSYEKL. Here the CDR3 DNA reads TGCGCCAGCAGCCAAGAGACTAGCGGCTCCTACAATGGGCAGTTCTTC. Its translation: CASSQETSGSYNGQFF.

V gene TRBV6-5 combines with J gene TRBJ2-7, with 11 bases identical to TRBD2. The CDR3 is made up of 14 amino acids. V trimming: 11 bases; J trimming: 3 bases; junction bases outside the gene matches: 9. Germline values: CDR1 MNHEY, CDR2 SVGAGI. CDR3 amino acids: CACGTGTSGYEQYF. The CDR3 nucleotides are TGTGCCTGCGGGACCGGGACTAGCGGCTACGAGCAGTACTTC.

This clone has more than one count but fewer than ten. This chain's CDR3 is CASSEQGSNQPQHF. The CDR3 coding sequence is TGTGCCAGCAGTGAACAGGGTAGCAATCAGCCCCAGCATTTT. The chain uses TRBV2 and TRBJ1-5; a possible D gene is TRBD1 (5 bases). CDR1 is SNHLY, CDR2 FYNNEI, per germline. V lost 2 bases, J lost 0 bases, and 5 bases lay in between. This CDR3 comprises 14 residues.

This CDR3 is CASSPGQQRYEQYF. The CDR3 region has the DNA TGCGCCAGCAGCCCGGGACAGCAAAGGTACGAGCAGTACTTC. The chain recombines TRBV5-1 with TRBJ2-7; TRBD1 matches at 7 bases. Germline CDR1 and CDR2: SGHRS and YFSETQ. V dropped 4 bases and J dropped 4; count of bases not matched to a gene: 8. CDR3 length equals 14 residues. Variable domain in full (rest from reference TRBV5-1 and TRBJ2-7): KAGVTQTPRYLIKTRGQQVTLSCSPISGHRSVSWYQQTPGQGLQFLFEYFSETQRNKGNFPGRFSGRQFSNSRSEMNVSTLELGDSALYLCASSPGQQRYEQYFGPGTRLTVT.